A single sample gave rise to the 31 T cell receptor beta chains below, sequenced in a study of shared clonotypes between healthy human individuals. Naivety among CD8 cells was defined by CD45RO negativity and positive CCR7 selection, thereby excluding terminally differentiated effector memory CD45RA+ cells. Assay: immunoSEQ multiplex PCR; the TCRdb copy retains only in-frame clones and omits some. The table has about 820,000 clones, approximately 92% seen once; the top ten hold less than 25%. Sequenced material: naive CD8+ T cells sorted from blood. The receptors stem from a young man in good health.

This chain uses TRBV5-4 with TRBJ2-7, with D perhaps being TRBD1 or TRBD2 (6 bases each). This CDR3 has 13 residues. Germline CDR1 SGHNT, CDR2 YYREEE (reference sequence). V was clipped by 9 bases and J by 6 bases, with 19 bases between them. The chain's CDR3 is CATMKGEEFEQYF. Here the CDR3 DNA reads TGTGCCACGATGAAGGGGGAGGAGTTCGAGCAGTACTTC.

This clone was picked up one time. The sample contains more than one DNA sequence encoding this CDR3. The V gene is TRBV20-1, the J gene TRBJ2-7; tentatively, D is TRBD1 (5 bases). The CDR3 is 11 residues long. V dropped 6 bases and J dropped 4 bases, with 10 bases sitting between them. CDR1 and CDR2 (germline): DFQATT, SNEGSKA (reference sequence). For the CDR3, the DNA is TGCAGTGCGCTTCAGGGTTACGAGCAGTACTTC. This translates into CSALQGYEQYF.

The J gene is TRBJ2-7, the V gene TRBV7-9, with D perhaps being TRBD1 or TRBD2 (6 bases each). V lost 6 bases and J lost 4, with 16 bases in between. CDR1 is SEHNR, CDR2 FQNEAQ, per germline (reference sequence). The CDR3 sequence is 14 residues long. The CDR3 bases are TGTGCCAGCAGAACGACCGGGGGCCGTTACGAGCAGTACTTC. This codes for CASRTTGGRYEQYF.

The chain links TRBV9 to TRBJ1-2; D call uncertain. This CDR3 is built from 13 residues. Germline assignment: CDR1 SGDLS and CDR2 YYNGEE. V lost 0 bases to trimming and J lost 6 bases, with 9 bases between them. CDR3 in DNA: TGTGCCAGCAGCGTAGTTGAAGGGAATGGCTACACCTTC. This encodes CASSVVEGNGYTF.

The chain joins TRBV28 to TRBJ1-1, with 7 bases identical to TRBD1. This CDR3 has 16 amino acids. The J segment lost 3 bases and the V segment lost 7 bases, leaving 14 bases of the junction unmatched. Germline CDR1 MDHEN, CDR2 SYDVKM. Written as DNA, the CDR3 is TGTGCCAGCACCTACGAGAGGGGGCGCGTGGACACTGAAGCTTTCTTT. Amino acids: CASTYERGRVDTEAFF.

The chain combines TRBV9 with TRBJ2-1; 13 bases fit TRBD2. The V and J ends lost 0 bases and 6 bases, in that order; junction bases with no gene match: 3. This CDR3 is 16 amino acids long. CDR1 is SGDLS, CDR2 YYNGEE, per germline. The CDR3 DNA reads as TGTGCCAGCAGCGTAGGACTAGCGGGAGGTAGCAATGAGCAGTTCTTC. It is translated as CASSVGLAGGSNEQFF.

This chain connects TRBV7-8 to TRBJ2-7; 7 bases line up with TRBD1. The CDR3 loop spans 14 amino acids. J was trimmed by 5 bases and V by 5 bases; bases with no gene match: 9. Germline lookup yields CDR1 SGHVS and CDR2 FQNEAQ. In nucleotides, the CDR3 is TGTGCCAGCAGCGCCCGACAGGGTCTCAACGAGCAGTACTTC. Translated: CASSARQGLNEQYF.

In nucleotides, the CDR3 is TGTGCCAGCAGCCCAATCCCGGGACAGGGGGCAAACACCGGGGAGCTGTTTTTT. Its translation is CASSPIPGQGANTGELFF. V gene TRBV11-2 combines with J gene TRBJ2-2, with 12 bases aligning to TRBD1. The CDR3 covers 18 residues. Losses at the gene ends were 5 bases for V and 2 bases for J; bases not matched to a gene: 9. Germline-derived CDR1 and CDR2 are SGHAT and FQNNGV.

The chain is built from TRBV7-2 and TRBJ1-1; no clear D. The germline V and J ends were trimmed by 5 bases and 3 bases, with 28 bases remaining between them. This CDR3 contains 19 residues. Per the germline V gene, CDR1 is SGHTA and CDR2 is FQGNSA. The CDR3 protein is CASSQVVYGRTVLDTEAFF. CDR3 coding DNA: TGTGCCAGCAGCCAAGTGGTGTATGGGCGTACAGTGTTGGACACTGAAGCTTTCTTT.

The rearrangement joins TRBV7-9 to TRBJ2-1; perhaps TRBD2 as D (5 bases). This CDR3 is 17 amino acids long. Germline CDR1 is SEHNR and CDR2 is FQNEAQ (reference sequence). Trimming stripped 1 base from V and 4 bases from J, with 17 bases between. The CDR3 loop is CASSLDSAGLPYNEQFF. The CDR3 nucleotides read TGTGCCAGCAGCTTAGATTCTGCGGGTTTACCTTACAATGAGCAGTTCTTC.

This clone occurred once. This chain joins TRBV11-2 and TRBJ2-5; 7 bases match TRBD1. V trimming: 0 bases; J trimming: 10 bases; junction bases outside the gene matches: 8. Germline assignment: CDR1 SGHAT and CDR2 FQNNGV. The CDR3 spans 14 residues. For the CDR3, the DNA is TGTGCCAGCAGCTTAGAAGCAGCTTGGACAGGCCAGTACTTC. This sequence encodes CASSLEAAWTGQYF. Based on the CDR3 plus reference TRBV11-2 and TRBJ2-5, the full variable domain is EAGVAQSPRYKIIEKRQSVAFWCNPISGHATLYWYQQILGQGPKLLIQFQNNGVVDDSQLPKDRFSAERLKGVDSTLKIQPAKLEDSAVYLCASSLEAAWTGQYFGPGTRLLVL.

This rearrangement joins TRBV28 to TRBJ2-7, with a possible D match to TRBD2 (6 bases). The V gene's germline CDR1 is MDHEN and CDR2 SYDVKM. The CDR3 length is 16 residues. V lost 2 bases and J lost 1, with 15 bases in between. The DNA for the CDR3 is TGTGCCAGCAGTTTACCTCGGGACTCCTATTCCTACGAGCAGTACTTC. It yields the protein CASSLPRDSYSYEQYF.

V and J are TRBV7-8 and TRBJ2-5; 7 nucleotides match TRBD2. The CDR3 covers 15 residues. V lost 3 bases to trimming and J lost 1 base; unmatched junction nucleotides: 5. Germline V lookup: CDR1 SGHVS, CDR2 FQNEAQ. As DNA, the CDR3 is TGTGCCAGCAGCTTGACTTCTAGCGGCCAAGAGACCCAGTACTTC. This gives the protein CASSLTSSGQETQYF. The full variable domain, with the rest looked up from reference TRBV7-8 and TRBJ2-5, is GAGVSQSPRYKVAKRGQDVALRCDPISGHVSLFWYQQALGQGPEFLTYFQNEAQLDKSGLPSDRFFAERPEGSVSTLKIQRTQQEDSAVYLCASSLTSSGQETQYFGPGTRLLVL.

The V and J genes are TRBV25-1 and TRBJ2-1; D is unclear. CDR1 and CDR2 (germline): MGHDK, SYGVNS. CDR3 size: 11 residues. The germline V and J ends were trimmed by 5 bases and 6 bases, with 5 bases remaining between them. DNA for the CDR3: TGTGCCAGCAGTTACGGCAATGAGCAGTTCTTC. It translates to CASSYGNEQFF.

The rearrangement links TRBV7-3 to TRBJ2-7; TRBD1 matches at 7 bases. This CDR3 has 15 residues. Germline values: CDR1 SGHTA, CDR2 FQGTGA. The ends lost 0 bases at V and 2 bases at J; junction bases unmatched: 4. Here the CDR3 reads CASSLTGGGTYEQYF. For the CDR3, the DNA is TGTGCCAGCAGCTTAACAGGGGGCGGAACCTACGAGCAGTACTTC.

This chain connects TRBV27 to TRBJ2-7; TRBD1 matches 7 bases. The CDR3 length is 15 residues. Germline V gene lookup returns CDR1 MNHEY and CDR2 SMNVEV (reference sequence). V was clipped by 3 bases and J by 2 bases; unmatched bases: 7. CDR3 sequence (DNA): TGTGCCAGCAGTTTCGGGACAGAACTCACCTACGAGCAGTACTTC. Residues: CASSFGTELTYEQYF.

J is TRBJ1-2 and V is TRBV2; 7 positions agree with TRBD1. J was trimmed by 5 bases and V by 6 bases; bases with no gene match: 3. The CDR3 consists of 12 residues. The germline CDR1 and CDR2 sequences are SNHLY and FYNNEI. The CDR3, as DNA: TGTGCCAGCAGGGACAGGCCTTATGGCTACACCTTC. Translating it yields CASRDRPYGYTF.

The chain carries TRBV27 and TRBJ2-7; the D gene could be TRBD1 or TRBD2 (5 bases each). CDR3 length equals 14 residues. Germline V lookup: CDR1 MNHEY, CDR2 SMNVEV (reference sequence). Trimming took off 5 bases at V and 2 bases at J, with 13 bases between the two ends. The CDR3 nucleotides are TGTGCCAGCAGTGGGAGAGGGGACCCCTACGAGCAGTACTTC. It translates to CASSGRGDPYEQYF.

As to this clone: Other DNA sequences from this sample encode an identical CDR3 as well. The V gene is TRBV14, the J gene TRBJ2-7; D call uncertain. CDR3 length: 12 residues. Germline V gene lookup returns CDR1 SGHDN and CDR2 FVKESK. Trimming shortened V by 1 base and J by 2 bases, and 3 bases separated the two germline ends. CDR3 bases: TGTGCCAGCAGCCAAGGTACCTACGAGCAGTACTTC. This translates into CASSQGTYEQYF.

This clone occurred once. This chain uses TRBV27 with TRBJ2-6, with D perhaps TRBD1 (6 bases). V lost 5 bases and J lost 1, with 18 bases in between. CDR3 length: 18 amino acids. Germline-derived CDR1 and CDR2 are MNHEY and SMNVEV (reference sequence). CDR3 bases: TGTGCCAGCAGTCCTTTACAGGGAGCAGCTTCTGGGGCCAACGTCCTGACTTTC. Encoded protein: CASSPLQGAASGANVLTF.

This clone was seen a few times. This chain joins TRBV29-1 and TRBJ2-7; D is unresolved. Germline lookup yields CDR1 SQVTM and CDR2 ANQGSEA. V was cut by 6 bases and J by 4 bases, with 10 bases left in between. There are 11 residues in the CDR3. The CDR3 reads CSVLHNYEQYF. CDR3 nucleotides: TGCAGCGTACTACATAATTACGAGCAGTACTTC.

The V and J genes are TRBV5-6 and TRBJ2-1; D is uncertain. Per germline, CDR1 SGHDT and CDR2 YYEEEE. Trimming took 0 bases from V and 9 from J, leaving 10 bases between them. The CDR3 covers 13 residues. CDR3 sequence (DNA): TGTGCCAGCAGCTTGGAGGCTTATCCTGAGCAGTTCTTC. It translates to CASSLEAYPEQFF.

V gene TRBV7-9 combines with J gene TRBJ2-1; 10 nucleotides align to TRBD2. Germline V gene data show CDR1 as SEHNR and CDR2 as FQNEAQ (reference sequence). Germline trimming cut 4 bases from V and 5 bases from J; bases unmatched to any gene: 8. The CDR3 consists of 16 residues. The CDR3 bases are TGTGCCAGCAGCTCAATAGCGGGAGGCCTTGACAATGAGCAGTTCTTC. Its translation is CASSSIAGGLDNEQFF.

The gene calls are TRBV27 and TRBJ2-7; possible D gene TRBD2, 5 bases. This CDR3 is 15 amino acids long. Germline V gene data show CDR1 as MNHEY and CDR2 as SMNVEV (reference sequence). V lost 4 bases to trimming and J lost 1 base, with 14 bases between them. The CDR3 sequence is CASSSGNPTSYEQYF. The CDR3 bases are TGTGCCAGCAGTTCGGGGAACCCGACGTCCTACGAGCAGTACTTC.

V usage is TRBV11-2 and J usage is TRBJ2-7; possible D gene TRBD1, 6 bases. Germline V gene sequence: CDR1 SGHAT, CDR2 FQNNGV. The CDR3 is 14 amino acids. V was shortened by 1 base and J by 7 bases, with 14 bases between the two germline ends. The CDR3 here is CASSLGTVLREQYF. DNA of the CDR3: TGTGCCAGCAGCTTAGGGACAGTTCTACGGGAGCAGTACTTC.

The chain combines TRBV7-2 with TRBJ1-5; the match to TRBD1 covers 7 bases. The CDR3 consists of 16 residues. V shed 5 bases, J shed 9 bases, and the junction held 16 bases outside the gene matches. The germline gives CDR1 SGHTA, CDR2 FQGNSA. This chain's CDR3 is CASSKGEGAPWLPQHF. CDR3 sequence (DNA): TGTGCCAGCAGCAAAGGGGAGGGGGCGCCGTGGCTGCCCCAGCATTTT.

The chain joins TRBV7-9 to TRBJ2-3; a possible D gene is TRBD2 (6 bases). Germline CDR1 SEHNR, CDR2 FQNEAQ (reference sequence). V lost 3 bases, J lost 0 bases, and 22 bases lay in between. This CDR3 is 19 amino acids long. CDR3 nucleotide sequence: TGTGCCAGCAGCTTTCCAAAGCGGGTCTCCCTGGGGAGCACAGATACGCAGTATTTT. Amino acids: CASSFPKRVSLGSTDTQYF.

This clone was counted a few times. The chain couples TRBV6-6 to TRBJ1-4; tentative D call: TRBD1 (6 bases). V lost 5 bases, J lost 4 bases, and 17 bases lay in between. The CDR3 has 16 residues. Germline CDR1 reads MNHNY; CDR2 reads SVGAGI (reference sequence). CDR3 coding DNA: TGTGCCAGCAGTCCCACTCCGGGACAAGATAATGAAAAACTGTTTTTT. Amino acids: CASSPTPGQDNEKLFF.

This clone was seen ten or more times. The chain recombines TRBV27 with TRBJ2-3, with 9 bases lining up with TRBD2. With V trimmed by 8 bases and J by 3 bases, 9 bases remained unmatched. CDR1 and CDR2 from the germline V gene are MNHEY and SMNVEV (reference sequence). This CDR3 region has 15 residues. Here the CDR3 reads CASVAGVEGTDTQYF. As DNA, the CDR3 is TGTGCCAGCGTAGCGGGAGTTGAGGGGACAGATACGCAGTATTTT.

The CDR3 nucleotides read TGTGCCAGCAGTGAAGATCAGGGGGCAGAGACCCAGTACTTC. Its protein product is CASSEDQGAETQYF. The V and J genes are TRBV25-1 and TRBJ2-5; 8 bases align to TRBD1. Germline values: CDR1 MGHDK, CDR2 SYGVNS. CDR3 length equals 14 residues. V lost 2 bases, J lost 4 bases, and 3 bases stayed unmatched.

V and J are TRBV13 and TRBJ2-3, with 14 positions matching TRBD2. Looked up from germline, CDR1 is PRHDT and CDR2 is FYEKMQ (reference sequence). After removal of 1 base from V and 4 bases from J, the junction contained 7 bases not matched to a gene. The CDR3 is 18 residues long. The DNA of the CDR3 is TGTGCCAGCAGCTTAGCCGGGACTAGCGGGAGTGTCGCAGATACGCAGTATTTT. Translating gives CASSLAGTSGSVADTQYF.